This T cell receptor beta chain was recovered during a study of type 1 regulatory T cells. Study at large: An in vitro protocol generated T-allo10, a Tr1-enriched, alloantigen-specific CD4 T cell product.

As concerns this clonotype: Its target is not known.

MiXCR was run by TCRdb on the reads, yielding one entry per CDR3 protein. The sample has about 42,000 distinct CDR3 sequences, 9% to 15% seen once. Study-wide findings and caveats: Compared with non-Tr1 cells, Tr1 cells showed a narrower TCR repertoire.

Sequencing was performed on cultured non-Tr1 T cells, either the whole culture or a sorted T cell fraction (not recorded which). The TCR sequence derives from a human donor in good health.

The CDR3 DNA reads as TGTGCCAGCAGCCAAGAAGGGGGAGCATATAATTCACCCCTCCACTTT. Protein: CASSQEGGAYNSPLHF. The V and J genes are TRBV14 and TRBJ1-6; perhaps TRBD1 as D (6 bases). The CDR3 length is 16 residues. Germline CDR1 SGHDN, CDR2 FVKESK. V was shortened by 0 bases and J by 4 bases, with 10 bases between the two germline ends.